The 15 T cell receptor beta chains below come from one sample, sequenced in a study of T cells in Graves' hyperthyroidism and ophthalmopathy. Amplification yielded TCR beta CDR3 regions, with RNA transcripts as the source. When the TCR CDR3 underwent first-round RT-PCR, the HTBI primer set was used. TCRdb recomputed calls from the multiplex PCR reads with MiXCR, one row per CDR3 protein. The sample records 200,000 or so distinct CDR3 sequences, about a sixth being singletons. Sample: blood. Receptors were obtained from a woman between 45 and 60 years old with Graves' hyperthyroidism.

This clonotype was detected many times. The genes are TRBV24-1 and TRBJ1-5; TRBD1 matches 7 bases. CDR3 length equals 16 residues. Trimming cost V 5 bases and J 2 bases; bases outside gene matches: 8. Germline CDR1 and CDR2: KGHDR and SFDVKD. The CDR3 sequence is CATSGATGMGNQPQHF. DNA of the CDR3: TGTGCCACCAGTGGGGCGACAGGGATGGGCAATCAGCCCCAGCATTTT.

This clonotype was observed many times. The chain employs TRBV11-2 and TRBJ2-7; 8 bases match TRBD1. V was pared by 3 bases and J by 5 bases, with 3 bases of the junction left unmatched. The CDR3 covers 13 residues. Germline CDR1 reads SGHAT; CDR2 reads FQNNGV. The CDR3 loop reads CASSLTGADEQYF. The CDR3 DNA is TGTGCCAGCAGCTTGACAGGGGCGGACGAGCAGTACTTC.

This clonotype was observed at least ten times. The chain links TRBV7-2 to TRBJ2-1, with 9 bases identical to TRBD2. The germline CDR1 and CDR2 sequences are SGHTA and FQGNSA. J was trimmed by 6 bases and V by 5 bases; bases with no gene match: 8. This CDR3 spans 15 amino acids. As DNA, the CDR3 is TGTGCCAGCAGCAGTACAATGGGACTAGCCAATGAGCAGTTCTTC. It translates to CASSSTMGLANEQFF.

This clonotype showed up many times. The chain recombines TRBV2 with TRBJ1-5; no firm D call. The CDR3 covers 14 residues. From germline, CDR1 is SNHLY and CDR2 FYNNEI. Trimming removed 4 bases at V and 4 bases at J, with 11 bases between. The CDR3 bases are TGTGCCAGCAGTGGTGTGAGGGAGAATCAGCCCCAGCATTTT. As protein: CASSGVRENQPQHF.

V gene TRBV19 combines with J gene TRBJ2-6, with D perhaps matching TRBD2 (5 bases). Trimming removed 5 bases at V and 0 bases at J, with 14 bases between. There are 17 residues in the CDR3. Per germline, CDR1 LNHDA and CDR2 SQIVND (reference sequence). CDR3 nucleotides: TGTGCCAGTAGTCCTGGAGGCCCTAGCTCTGGGGCCAACGTCCTGACTTTC. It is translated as CASSPGGPSSGANVLTF.

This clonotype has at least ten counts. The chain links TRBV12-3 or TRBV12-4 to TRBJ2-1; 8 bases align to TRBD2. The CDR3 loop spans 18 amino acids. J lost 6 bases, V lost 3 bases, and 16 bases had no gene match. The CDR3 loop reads CASSLGGTRVYLGNEQFF. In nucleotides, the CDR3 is TGTGCCAGCAGTTTGGGGGGGACTAGAGTATATCTAGGCAATGAGCAGTTCTTC.

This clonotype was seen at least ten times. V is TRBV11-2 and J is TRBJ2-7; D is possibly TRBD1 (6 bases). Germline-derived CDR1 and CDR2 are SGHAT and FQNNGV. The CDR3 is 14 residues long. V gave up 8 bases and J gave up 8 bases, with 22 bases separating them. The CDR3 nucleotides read TGTGCCAGCGCCCGGGACACATCCTTTAAGAAGCAGTACTTC. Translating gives CASARDTSFKKQYF. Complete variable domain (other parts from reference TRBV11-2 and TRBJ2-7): EAGVAQSPRYKIIEKRQSVAFWCNPISGHATLYWYQQILGQGPKLLIQFQNNGVVDDSQLPKDRFSAERLKGVDSTLKIQPAKLEDSAVYLCASARDTSFKKQYFGPGTRLTVT.

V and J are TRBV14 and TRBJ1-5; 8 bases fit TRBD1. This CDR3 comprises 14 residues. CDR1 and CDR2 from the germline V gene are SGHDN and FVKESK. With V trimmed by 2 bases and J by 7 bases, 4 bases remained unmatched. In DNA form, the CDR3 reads TGTGCCAGCAGCCAACAGGGGGCAGGGCAGCCCCAGCATTTT. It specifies CASSQQGAGQPQHF.

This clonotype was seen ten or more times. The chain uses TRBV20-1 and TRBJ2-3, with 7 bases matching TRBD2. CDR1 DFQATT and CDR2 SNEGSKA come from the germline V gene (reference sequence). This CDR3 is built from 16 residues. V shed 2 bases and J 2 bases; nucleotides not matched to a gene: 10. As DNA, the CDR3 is TGCAGTGCTAGACAGACTAGCCGCCGCACCACAGATACGCAGTATTTT. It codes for CSARQTSRRTTDTQYF.

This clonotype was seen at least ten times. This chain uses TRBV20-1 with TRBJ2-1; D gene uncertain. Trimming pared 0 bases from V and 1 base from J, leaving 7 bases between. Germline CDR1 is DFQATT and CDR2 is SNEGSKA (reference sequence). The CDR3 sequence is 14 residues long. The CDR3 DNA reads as TGCAGTGCTAGAGATCCGTGGTCCTACAATGAGCAGTTCTTC. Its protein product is CSARDPWSYNEQFF.

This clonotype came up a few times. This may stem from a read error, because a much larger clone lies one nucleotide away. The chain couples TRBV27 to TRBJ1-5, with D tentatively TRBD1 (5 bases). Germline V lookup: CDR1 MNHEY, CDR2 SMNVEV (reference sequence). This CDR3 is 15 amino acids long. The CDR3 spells CASNLSSGGNQPQHF. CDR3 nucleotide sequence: TGTGCCAGCAATTTATCGAGCGGGGGAAATCAGCCCCAGCATTTT.

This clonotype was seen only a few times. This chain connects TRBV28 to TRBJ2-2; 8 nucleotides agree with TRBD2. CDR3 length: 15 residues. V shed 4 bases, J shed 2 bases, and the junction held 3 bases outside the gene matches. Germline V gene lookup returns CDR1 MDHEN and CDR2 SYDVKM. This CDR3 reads CASSYLAGNTGELFF. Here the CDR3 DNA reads TGTGCCAGCAGTTATCTAGCGGGTAACACCGGGGAGCTGTTTTTT.

CDR3 sequence: CASSSAKLLLTGKYEQYF. In nucleotides, the CDR3 is TGTGCCAGCAGTTCCGCAAAGCTCCTACTGACAGGGAAGTACGAGCAGTACTTC. The chain is built from TRBV28 and TRBJ2-7; 7 bases line up with TRBD1. V gave up 4 bases and J gave up 4 bases; unmatched junction bases: 19. CDR1 and CDR2 from the germline V gene are MDHEN and SYDVKM. The CDR3 contains 18 residues.

The CDR3 protein is CASGTGPVGEKLFF. CDR3 DNA: TGTGCCAGTGGGACAGGTCCGGTTGGAGAAAAACTGTTTTTT. The rearrangement uses TRBV19 and TRBJ1-4; 8 bases line up with TRBD1. The CDR3 has 14 amino acids. Germline trimming cut 8 bases from V and 8 bases from J; bases unmatched to any gene: 10. The germline gives CDR1 LNHDA, CDR2 SQIVND (reference sequence).

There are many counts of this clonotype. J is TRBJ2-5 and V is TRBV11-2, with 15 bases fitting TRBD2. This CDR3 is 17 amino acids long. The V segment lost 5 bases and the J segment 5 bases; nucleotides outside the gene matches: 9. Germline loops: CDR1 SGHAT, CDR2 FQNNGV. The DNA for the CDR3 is TGTGCCAGCAGCGCCGGGACTAGCGGGAGGCACGGGGAGACCCAGTACTTC. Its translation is CASSAGTSGRHGETQYF.